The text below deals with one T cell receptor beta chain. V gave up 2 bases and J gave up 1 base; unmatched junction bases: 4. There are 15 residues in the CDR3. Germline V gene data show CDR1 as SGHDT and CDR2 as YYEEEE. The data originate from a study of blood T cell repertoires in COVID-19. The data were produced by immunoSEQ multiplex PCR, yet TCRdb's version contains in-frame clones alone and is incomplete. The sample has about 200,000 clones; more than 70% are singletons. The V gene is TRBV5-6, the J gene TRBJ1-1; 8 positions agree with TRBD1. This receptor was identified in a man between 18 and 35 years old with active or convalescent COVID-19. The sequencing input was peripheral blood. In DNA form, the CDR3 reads TGTGCCAGCAGCTTCTGGGACAGGAGGAACACTGAAGCTTTCTTT. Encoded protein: CASSFWDRRNTEAFF.